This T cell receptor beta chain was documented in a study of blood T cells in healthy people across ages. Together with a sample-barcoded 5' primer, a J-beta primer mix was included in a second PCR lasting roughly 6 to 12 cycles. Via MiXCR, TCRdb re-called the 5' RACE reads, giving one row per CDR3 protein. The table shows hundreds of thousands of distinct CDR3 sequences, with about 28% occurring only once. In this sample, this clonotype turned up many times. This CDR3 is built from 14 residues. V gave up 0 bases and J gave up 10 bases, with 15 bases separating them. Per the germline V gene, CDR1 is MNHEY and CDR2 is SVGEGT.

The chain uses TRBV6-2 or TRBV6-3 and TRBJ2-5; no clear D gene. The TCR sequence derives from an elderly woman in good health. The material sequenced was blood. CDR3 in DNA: TGTGCCAGCAGTTACTCGGGCCGCCAAGCGATCCAGTACTTC. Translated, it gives CASSYSGRQAIQYF.